The 25 T cell receptor beta chains listed next were all sequenced from one sample in a study of human T cells and chemical hapten exposure. Documented time point: patch test 1, 2 weeks after DPC sensitization. The treatment is: therapeutic diphenylcyclopropenone sensitization with weekly scalp DPC. Each CDR3 protein gets one entry after TCRdb re-called the RACE reads with MiXCR. The table shows about 360,000 distinct CDR3 sequences, with 4.8% occurring only once. The input for sequencing was whole blood, taken in connection with sensitization to the hapten diphenylcyclopropenone (DPC). These TCRs come from a woman aged 45-59 years with alopecia areata. Some clones in this sample may be carry-over from other donors' samples.

Worth noting for this clonotype: A much larger clone is a single base away; this may be a read error. The chain is built from TRBV3-1 and TRBJ2-7; D is possibly TRBD2 (5 bases). This CDR3 has 14 amino acids. CDR1 is LGHDT, CDR2 YNNKEL, per germline (reference sequence). In nucleotides, the CDR3 is TGTGCCAGCAGCCCCCTCGGCGGGTCCTACGAGCAGAACTTC. It yields the protein CASSPLGGSYEQNF.

At least ten counts were recorded for this clonotype. The chain links TRBV30 to TRBJ2-7; 13 bases map to TRBD2. From germline, CDR1 is GTSNPN and CDR2 SVGIG (reference sequence). The CDR3 covers 14 residues. After removal of 1 base from V and 6 bases from J, the junction contained 3 bases not matched to a gene. In DNA, the CDR3 is TGTGCCTGGAGTGGGACTAGCGGGAGAGGCGAGCAGTACTTC. It codes for CAWSGTSGRGEQYF.

This clonotype was picked up a small number of times. V usage is TRBV6-5 and J usage is TRBJ1-6; D unresolved. Trimming removed 8 bases from V and 5 bases from J, with 10 bases in between. The CDR3 is 13 amino acids. CDR1 and CDR2 from the germline V gene are MNHEY and SVGAGI. CDR3 nucleotide sequence: TGTGCCAGCTATCCCCGGGATAATTCACCCCTCCACTTT. Translation gives CASYPRDNSPLHF.

Ten or more counts support this clonotype. The CDR3 sequence is CASSLFVGNEQFF. The CDR3 DNA follows: TGTGCCAGCAGTTTATTTGTGGGCAATGAGCAGTTCTTC. The genes are TRBV27 and TRBJ2-1; D gene ambiguous. CDR1 and CDR2 from the germline V gene are MNHEY and SMNVEV (reference sequence). V dropped 1 base and J dropped 6 bases, with 7 bases sitting between them. This CDR3 region has 13 residues.

The chain recombines TRBV9 with TRBJ2-2; perhaps TRBD2 as D (5 bases). CDR1 is SGDLS, CDR2 YYNGEE, per germline. Trimming took 1 base from V and 4 from J, leaving 5 bases between them. This CDR3 region has 13 residues. This CDR3 reads CASSVRGTGELFF. In nucleotides, the CDR3 is TGTGCCAGCAGCGTACGGGGCACCGGGGAGCTGTTTTTT.

This clonotype appeared many times. The rearrangement joins TRBV28 to TRBJ2-7, with D unclear. V shed 8 bases and J shed 3 bases, with 14 bases lying between them. Germline V CDR1 and CDR2: MDHEN, SYDVKM. The CDR3 spans 13 residues. The CDR3 DNA follows: TGTGCCAGCCGCCGGCCACCAGGCTACGAGCAGTACTTC. Its protein is CASRRPPGYEQYF.

In this sample, this clonotype turned up a few times. This rearrangement joins TRBV6-2 or TRBV6-3 to TRBJ2-3; D possibly corresponds to TRBD2 (7 bases). The germline V and J ends were trimmed by 6 bases and 3 bases, with 13 bases remaining between them. Germline values: CDR1 MNHEY, CDR2 SVGEGT. The CDR3 length is 14 residues. The CDR3 sequence: CASSDGGRTDTQYF. The CDR3 DNA reads as TGTGCCAGCAGCGACGGGGGGCGAACAGATACGCAGTATTTT.

This clonotype has ten or more counts. J is TRBJ1-6 and V is TRBV7-2, with a tentative D call TRBD1 (6 bases). Trimming removed 5 bases at V and 7 bases at J, with 18 bases between. From germline, CDR1 is SGHTA and CDR2 FQGNSA. This CDR3 has 16 amino acids. The CDR3: CASSQRAQGLNSPLHF. In DNA form, the CDR3 reads TGTGCCAGCAGCCAAAGGGCCCAGGGGTTGAATTCACCCCTCCACTTT.

In this sample, this clonotype turned up many times. The J gene is TRBJ1-4, the V gene TRBV20-1; D remains ambiguous. CDR1 DFQATT and CDR2 SNEGSKA come from the germline V gene (reference sequence). The CDR3 consists of 11 residues. Trimming removed 0 bases at V and 13 bases at J, with 9 bases between. The CDR3 loop is CSARDHPGLFF. The CDR3 DNA reads TGCAGTGCTAGAGATCACCCCGGACTGTTTTTT.

The table lists this clonotype with many counts. The chain has TRBV25-1 and TRBJ1-2; possibly TRBD1 for D (5 bases). Trimming shortened V by 3 bases and J by 3 bases, and 14 bases separated the two germline ends. CDR1 and CDR2 (germline): MGHDK, SYGVNS. This CDR3 contains 15 residues. CDR3 sequence: CASSDGGAADYGYTF. The DNA for the CDR3 is TGTGCCAGCAGTGATGGCGGGGCGGCCGACTATGGCTACACCTTC.

About this clonotype: A read error may explain this, as a much larger clone is one base away. V is TRBV6-1 and J is TRBJ2-7; D is unclear. CDR1 MNHNS and CDR2 SASEGT come from the germline V gene. Trimming left V 4 bases short and J 1 base short, with 5 bases between. CDR3 length: 12 amino acids. As DNA, the CDR3 is TGTGCCAGCAGTGTAGGGTCCTACGAGCAGTACTTC. It yields the protein CASSVGSYEQYF.

The V and J genes are TRBV4-2 and TRBJ1-2; D uncertain. The V and J ends lost 2 bases and 2 bases respectively, with 9 bases between them. The CDR3 covers 14 residues. Germline values: CDR1 LGHNA, CDR2 YNFKEQ. CDR3 coding DNA: TGTGCCAGCAGCCAACCCACTGAGAACTATGGCTACACCTTC. Translating it yields CASSQPTENYGYTF.

This clonotype occurred many times. The chain has TRBV6-2 or TRBV6-3 and TRBJ2-3, with 9 bases identical to TRBD1. The junction had 7 bases not matched to a gene; V was cut back by 6 bases and J by 0 bases. The CDR3 has 16 amino acids. CDR1 MNHEY and CDR2 SVGEGT come from the germline V gene. CDR3 loop: CASRPGQGLSTDTQYF. The CDR3 DNA follows: TGTGCCAGCAGGCCGGGACAGGGCTTGAGCACAGATACGCAGTATTTT.

This clonotype has ten or more counts. This chain links TRBV6-5 with TRBJ1-1, with 10 nucleotides matching TRBD1. The CDR3 loop spans 14 amino acids. V trimming: 7 bases; J trimming: 3 bases; junction bases outside the gene matches: 5. Per germline, CDR1 MNHEY and CDR2 SVGAGI. This CDR3 reads CASTPTGGYTEAFF. The CDR3 DNA follows: TGTGCCAGCACCCCGACAGGGGGCTACACTGAAGCTTTCTTT.

This clonotype appeared many times. The chain links TRBV7-9 to TRBJ1-4; D is undetermined. V was cut by 1 base and J by 4 bases, with 10 bases left in between. The CDR3 contains 15 residues. The germline CDR1 and CDR2 sequences are SEHNR and FQNEAQ (reference sequence). CDR3 region: CASSLGATGNEKLFF. In DNA form, the CDR3 reads TGTGCCAGCAGCTTAGGGGCCACCGGTAATGAAAAACTGTTTTTT.

This clonotype was observed many times. V gene TRBV13 combines with J gene TRBJ2-7; a weak D match, TRBD2 (6 bases). This CDR3 comprises 12 residues. V gave up 3 bases and J gave up 6 bases, with 9 bases separating them. The germline V gene has CDR1 PRHDT and CDR2 FYEKMQ (reference sequence). CDR3 protein: CASSLGRGEQYF. Here the CDR3 DNA reads TGTGCCAGCAGCTTGGGGCGGGGCGAGCAGTACTTC. The whole variable domain, remainder taken from reference TRBV13 and TRBJ2-7, is AAGVIQSPRHLIKEKRETATLKCYPIPRHDTVYWYQQGPGQDPQFLISFYEKMQSDKGSIPDRFSAQQFSDYHSELNMSSLELGDSALYFCASSLGRGEQYFGPGTRLTVT.

This clonotype was picked up a small number of times. V usage is TRBV10-3 and J usage is TRBJ2-7, with D possibly being TRBD1 (6 bases). With 10 bases removed from V and 7 bases from J, the gap between germline ends came to 17 bases. The CDR3 is 12 residues long. The germline V gene has CDR1 ENHRY and CDR2 SYGVKD. This chain's CDR3 is CASGPPRGEQYF. DNA for the CDR3: TGTGCCAGCGGACCCCCCAGGGGTGAGCAGTACTTC.

There are a few counts of this clonotype. The V call is TRBV10-1, the J call TRBJ2-7, with a weak D call TRBD1 (5 bases). Deletions cut 5 bases from V and 7 bases from J, with 15 bases between. The CDR3 runs to 13 residues. Germline V lookup: CDR1 WNHNN, CDR2 SYGVQD (reference sequence). This CDR3 reads CASSPRAPGEQYF. The CDR3 DNA sequence: TGCGCCAGCAGTCCCAGGGCACCCGGGGAGCAGTACTTC.

V gene TRBV27 combines with J gene TRBJ2-7; 7 bases fit TRBD2. The CDR3 totals 15 residues. CDR1 is MNHEY and CDR2 is SMNVEV in the germline V gene (reference sequence). V shed 3 bases and J 2 bases; nucleotides not matched to a gene: 7. The CDR3 is CASSLLVGGPYEQYF. In DNA, the CDR3 is TGTGCCAGCAGTTTGCTGGTGGGAGGGCCCTACGAGCAGTACTTC.

This clonotype was seen repeatedly, ten times or more. This sequence joins TRBV12-3 or TRBV12-4 and TRBJ1-6; D remains ambiguous. V lost 2 bases and J 2 bases, leaving 4 bases between the germline ends. This CDR3 spans 14 amino acids. CDR3 sequence: CASSLKPYNSPLHF. In nucleotides, the CDR3 is TGTGCCAGCAGTTTAAAACCCTATAATTCACCCCTCCACTTT.

This clonotype has only a few counts. The chain carries TRBV5-1 and TRBJ1-6; D is unresolved. The V end lost 0 bases, the J end lost 2 bases, and 6 bases lay between the germline ends. The CDR3 is made up of 15 amino acids. Per the germline V gene, CDR1 is SGHRS and CDR2 is YFSETQ. CDR3 nucleotide sequence: TGCGCCAGCAGCTTGGGGCCTGCCTATAATTCACCCCTCCACTTT. This encodes CASSLGPAYNSPLHF.

This clonotype appeared many times. The chain employs TRBV20-1 and TRBJ1-3; no clear D gene. Germline CDR1 and CDR2: DFQATT and SNEGSKA (reference sequence). This CDR3 comprises 11 residues. V lost 5 bases and J 4 bases, leaving 6 bases between the germline ends. CDR3 loop: CSAPRGNTIYF. For the CDR3, the DNA is TGCAGTGCTCCCCGGGGAAACACCATATATTTT.

The chain links TRBV5-1 to TRBJ2-7; the match to TRBD1 covers 8 bases. The length of the CDR3 is 16 residues. Germline CDR1 SGHRS, CDR2 YFSETQ. The junction had 12 bases not matched to a gene; V was cut back by 6 bases and J by 1 base. The CDR3: CASKAPGQDPSYEQYF. The CDR3 DNA follows: TGCGCCAGCAAAGCACCGGGACAGGACCCTTCCTACGAGCAGTACTTC. Variable domain in full (rest from reference TRBV5-1 and TRBJ2-7): KAGVTQTPRYLIKTRGQQVTLSCSPISGHRSVSWYQQTPGQGLQFLFEYFSETQRNKGNFPGRFSGRQFSNSRSEMNVSTLELGDSALYLCASKAPGQDPSYEQYFGPGTRLTVT.

This clonotype appeared many times. The rearrangement uses TRBV11-3 and TRBJ2-2; 8 nucleotides agree with TRBD2. The CDR3 runs 16 residues. V shed 5 bases and J 1 base; nucleotides not matched to a gene: 6. Germline lookup yields CDR1 SGHNT and CDR2 YENEEA. For the CDR3, the DNA is TGTGCCAGCAGCCAAACTAGCGGACAGAACACCGGGGAGCTGTTTTTT. Encoded protein: CASSQTSGQNTGELFF. The full variable domain, completed using reference TRBV11-3 and TRBJ2-2, is EAGVVQSPRYKIIEKKQPVAFWCNPISGHNTLYWYLQNLGQGPELLIRYENEEAVDDSQLPKDRFSAERLKGVDSTLKIQPAELGDSAVYLCASSQTSGQNTGELFFGEGSRLTVL.

This clonotype was seen many times. The chain is built from TRBV4-1 and TRBJ2-3, with D perhaps TRBD2 (6 bases). The CDR3 contains 15 residues. The V and J ends lost 0 bases and 4 bases respectively, with 11 bases between them. From germline, CDR1 is MGHRA and CDR2 YSYEKL. DNA for the CDR3: TGCGCCAGCAGCCAAGATATTGGAGGGCCAGATACGCAGTATTTT. As protein: CASSQDIGGPDTQYF.